This T cell receptor beta chain was obtained from a study of cytomegalovirus exposure and HLA in healthy donors (dated by TCRdb to about 2017). Describing the broader study: An earlier analysis of approximately 640 of the donors reported approximately 300 Gb of sequence data and around 110 million unique TCR beta sequences from about 180 million T cells. Approximately 300 gigabases of sequencing data and roughly 81 million unique TCR sequences made up an early release that covered several hundred HLA-typed donors. The genetic ancestry cluster associated with self-reported Caucasian donors included 81% of the approximately 430 genotyped donors. The aim of the study was to test whether cataloging public T cell receptors could identify signatures of past pathogen exposure. The study used immunosequencing to profile the T cell repertoires of some 600 subjects and linked those repertoires to cytomegalovirus serostatus. A separate validation cohort of more than 100 different subjects was used in addition to the 666-subject first cohort. To predict cytomegalovirus infection status, the study brought together high-throughput TCR immunosequencing, statistical association of individual TCRs with disease status, and machine learning. To study patterns of TCR occurrence, a later analysis re-analyzed previously published TCR beta repertoires from 666 donors and added high-resolution HLA genotyping. In the later analysis, no new phenotypic data were used to find candidate immune exposures; instead, reliance was placed on TCR beta sequences and their occurrence across donors. An earlier analysis of 500 to 750 of the donors applied high-throughput TCR beta sequencing to assess whether each TCR beta V gene segment acted as functional or pseudogenic. Donor age, sex, ethnicity and CMV serostatus were compiled together with the repertoire data. In a later genetic analysis, genome-wide SNP genotypes for about 55% of the roughly 700 donors were used, and that subset was treated as a discovery cohort. All discovery cohort repertoires had been generated using a single sequencing platform. HLA typing covered class I and class II loci at four-digit resolution. Typing coverage differed by locus: A, B, C, DRB1 and DQB1 were typed in about 620-630 donors, DQA1 in around 500, DPA1 in over 600, and DPB1 in just under 490. Roughly 5 DR-DQ haplotypes were handled as single units for association and clustering, since linkage in the cohort was strong. Across 300 to 500 genotyped donors of the cohort, an average of 235,054 unique TCR beta nucleotide sequences per donor were sequenced, and roughly 20% of those sequences were non-productive. What the research found in general, with its limitations: Most CMV-associated TCR beta chains appeared to be HLA-restricted in a later analysis, and the HLA associations seemed to be driven largely by CMV exposure. A further reported finding was that TCR beta sequences accurately predicted the HLA-A and HLA-B alleles for most subjects in the first cohort. Because counts were too low, roughly 18 rarely observed V segments, including chromosome 9 orphons, were left out of the earlier analysis of approximately 580 of the donors. A later genetic analysis associated a missense DCLRE1C variant with V-gene and J-gene trimming of TCR beta chains, and an independent cohort replicated the association. When HLA alleles, especially DR and DQ, strongly co-occurred, attributing TCR associations to individual alleles was difficult. A later analysis found that TCR association rates varied across HLA loci, with DRB1 alleles showing the most associated TCRs and HLA-C alleles the fewest. The classifier was reported to diagnose cytomegalovirus status with high specificity and sensitivity in both the original cohort and the validation cohort. It was suggested by the authors that the approach could potentially be generalized to other disease states and immunological phenotypes. Several of the top co-occurrence clusters appeared to be linked to parvovirus B19, influenza, CMV and Epstein-Barr virus, according to a later analysis. Sequencing depth was assumed to be roughly uniform across donors in the presence/absence analyses, though that assumption may not hold. Linkage disequilibrium might explain the correlated functional status among segregating V segments, but an unknown experimental factor could not be ruled out. In vitro tests confirmed that a few of the cytomegalovirus-associated TCR beta chains recognize cytomegalovirus antigens. The sequencing pipeline was judged likely to have produced a cluster of highly shared sequence variants as a technical artifact. The cohort was sequenced for TCR beta chains only, and without alpha or paired-chain data the features that could be detected were limited. Compared with equally common non-associated chains, HLA-associated TCR beta chains in a later analysis were more clonally expanded and had lower generation probabilities. CMV serostatus was the only immune exposure information available for the cohort. Compared with the roughly 700-donor mean, donors in an Asian-associated ancestry cluster had fewer N-insertions in productive TCRs, according to a later genetic analysis. The study listed 164 TCR beta chains as associated with cytomegalovirus. A later analysis associated approximately 17,000 TCR beta sequences with specific HLA alleles at a false discovery rate of 0.05. While some public TCRs were present in many individuals, most TCR sequences turned up only very rarely across donors. Because some donors lacked HLA typing at each locus, the association tests relied only on the typed subset. Some IMGT-functional V segments, including TRBV6-2 and TRBV6-3, could not be told apart with the 87-base-pair reads, so those segments were excluded. An earlier analysis of around 540 of the donors showed that most TCR beta V segments appeared in productive rearrangements either about 87% or about 30% of the time, which broadly matched IMGT annotations.

The cohort consisted of 600 to 750 healthy bone marrow donors. All cohort members were sampled while nominally healthy, although unrecorded immune exposures were likely present. The donor was CMV seropositive and belonged to the group of 250 to 300 seropositive cohort members. A peripheral blood sample was collected from each donor, and TCR beta sequencing was performed on peripheral blood mononuclear cells. The Qiagen DNeasy Blood Extraction Kit was used to extract genomic DNA from the blood cell samples. CDR1 and CDR2 are read off the germline V gene as MRHNA and SNTAGT. From the cysteine up to the phenylalanine, the CDR3 has a length of 16 residues. Only the CDR3 DNA is retained, 48 bases long and in frame from the first base. Germline trimming amounts to 4 bases on V and 2 bases on J, with 7 as the count of junction bases outside the gene matches. Library preparation used the immunoSEQ multiplex PCR assay. A mixture of 60 forward primers for TCR Vbeta segments and 13 reverse primers for TCR Jbeta segments was used in the multiplex PCR. Amplification of the CDR3 region of rearranged TCR beta genes was performed with a multiplex PCR assay on genomic DNA. On the Illumina HiSeq System, the amplified TCR beta libraries were sequenced as 87-base-pair reads. Concerning the study's data processing: A later analysis tallied around 82 million unique TCR beta chains across the 600 to 700 repertoires, and approximately 12 million of those chains were shared by two or more donors. A nearest-neighbor algorithm error-corrected the raw reads and collapsed the reads into unique sequences, merging closely related sequences to remove PCR and sequencing errors. CDR3 sequences were aligned to IMGT reference sequences to assign V, D and J gene segments. For a sequence to be retained, a match of at least six nucleotides to both a V gene segment and a J gene segment was required. Rearrangements were classified as productive when the CDR3 lacked stop codons and remained in frame with V and J, and all other rearrangements were classified as non-productive. Following IMGT convention, CDR3 was defined as the stretch from the second conserved V-encoded cysteine to the conserved J-encoded phenylalanine. The earlier analysis of roughly 590 of the donors excluded sequences that lacked an unambiguous match to a single V gene segment. An earlier analysis of fewer than 650 of the donors classified V segments as functional when productive rearrangements were above 56.7% and as segregating when the standard deviation between donors was above 5%. To diagnose cytomegalovirus status from the catalog of TCR beta chain sequences, a statistical classification framework was built. In a later analysis, TCR nucleotide sequences were compared against IMGT/GENE-DB human TR gene sequences so that V and J genes could be assigned. Using the TCRdist pipeline, a later analysis assigned CDR3 sequences along with most-parsimonious VDJ recombination scenarios. In a later analysis, every TCR beta chain was defined by the combination of its CDR3 amino acid sequence and its V-gene family, and reads without a unique V-gene family were dropped. As a way to deal with suspected cross-contamination and a sequencing artifact, a later analysis dropped nearly 600 nucleotide sequences that were highly shared and had low generation probability. In a later analysis, a clonal expansion index for each public chain was calculated from normalized within-repertoire ranks of inferred template counts. In a later analysis, generation probabilities were computed with a VDJ recombination model fitted to out-of-frame rearrangements, and the resulting probabilities were checked against IGoR. In a later analysis, hypergeometric tests were used to score TCR-TCR, TCR-HLA and TCR-CMV co-occurrence, with a repertoire-size bias correction applied to TCR pairs. A later analysis estimated false discovery rates by permuting HLA or CMV assignments 20 times. In a later analysis, co-occurring TCRs were grouped with DBSCAN, and TCRdist sequence similarity was added when clustering was performed within HLA-allele-positive subsets. Co-occurrence clustering excluded repertoires with fewer than 30,000 or more than 120,000 public chains, plus five with anomalous nucleotide sharing. TCRdb limited this immuneACCESS table to in-frame rearrangements with V and J called. A share of clones is missing; checked studies link under half to unresolved V genes, and the rest is unexplained. That table supplies the V and J calls and clone size; D and trimming were determined from the DNA. Across this sample there are fewer than 120,000 clones, with about 80% seen only once. Jointly, the top ten make up around an eighth of the sample.

This clone was counted once. The clone's antigen remains unknown. No base quality information exists; no much larger clone differs at one position. The receptor chain draws on TRBV6-4 and TRBJ2-1; 8 central bases correspond to TRBD2. This sequence was found in a man aged 25-40 years in good health and CMV-seropositive. Sequencing used PBMCs. The CDR3 corresponds to CASSALGGGTYNEQFF. The nucleotides are TGTGCCAGCAGTGCCCTCGGGGGGGGCACCTACAATGAGCAGTTCTTC.